These 19 T cell receptor beta chains were sequenced from one sample in a study of blood T cell repertoires in COVID-19. Clones were read by immunoSEQ multiplex PCR, and TCRdb kept only the in-frame ones, dropping some. The sample lists some 96,000 clones, more than 85% seen once, with approximately 7.3% in the top ten. Input material: peripheral blood. All receptors come from a man aged 25-40 years in a cohort sampled during active COVID-19.

CDR3 region: CASLGQQETQYF. The CDR3 nucleotides are TGTGCCAGCTTGGGGCAGCAAGAGACCCAGTACTTC. This chain connects TRBV7-9 to TRBJ2-5; tentatively, D is TRBD1 (5 bases). CDR1 is SEHNR and CDR2 is FQNEAQ in the germline V gene (reference sequence). V dropped 8 bases and J dropped 2 bases, with 9 bases sitting between them. CDR3 length: 12 residues.

This clone was found a few times. This sequence joins TRBV6-1 and TRBJ2-5; no reliable D call. V was pared by 2 bases and J by 3 bases, with 10 bases between. This CDR3 region has 14 residues. Germline V gene lookup returns CDR1 MNHNS and CDR2 SASEGT. The CDR3 loop is CASSEIVGEETQYF. As DNA, the CDR3 is TGTGCCAGCAGTGAAATCGTCGGTGAAGAGACCCAGTACTTC.

The rearrangement links TRBV5-1 to TRBJ2-2; 8 bases are a match to TRBD1. Looked up from germline, CDR1 is SGHRS and CDR2 is YFSETQ. The V segment lost 2 bases and the J segment 8 bases; nucleotides outside the gene matches: 14. This CDR3 spans 17 amino acids. DNA of the CDR3: TGCGCCAGCAGCTTAGCGTCAAATTTCCAGGGGGCTGGGGAGCTGTTTTTT. This encodes CASSLASNFQGAGELFF.

V usage is TRBV24-1 and J usage is TRBJ2-3, with D perhaps TRBD2 (6 bases). Between the trimmed V and J ends, which lost 3 bases and 1 base, there was a span of 10 bases. Germline V CDR1 and CDR2: KGHDR, SFDVKD. There are 15 residues in the CDR3. The CDR3 loop reads CATSDPKRGTDTQYF. CDR3 in DNA: TGTGCCACCAGTGATCCCAAGCGGGGCACAGATACGCAGTATTTT.

The chain links TRBV28 to TRBJ2-7, with D uncertain. V shed 5 bases and J shed 2 bases, with 10 bases lying between them. The germline CDR1 and CDR2 sequences are MDHEN and SYDVKM. CDR3 size: 13 residues. In nucleotides, the CDR3 is TGTGCCAGCAGTCCCGAACAGACCTACGAGCAGTACTTC. It encodes CASSPEQTYEQYF.

This clone has just a few counts. The rearrangement uses TRBV12-5 and TRBJ2-5; 8 bases map to TRBD2. The CDR3 consists of 14 residues. Germline CDR1 reads LGHNT; CDR2 reads FRNRAP. V was clipped by 2 bases and J by 5 bases; unmatched bases: 4. DNA of the CDR3: TGTGCTAGTGGTTTGCGGGGGGGTCGGGAGACCCAGTACTTC. Amino acid sequence: CASGLRGGRETQYF.

The rearrangement joins TRBV5-5 to TRBJ2-7, with TRBD1 matching 7 bases. Germline CDR1 is SGHKS and CDR2 is YYEKEE (reference sequence). V dropped 4 bases and J dropped 4; count of bases not matched to a gene: 11. This CDR3 has 15 amino acids. The CDR3 protein is CASSQNRGFAYEQYF. The CDR3 DNA sequence: TGTGCCAGCAGCCAAAACAGGGGTTTCGCGTACGAGCAGTACTTC. The whole variable domain, remainder taken from reference TRBV5-5 and TRBJ2-7, is DAGVTQSPTHLIKTRGQQVTLRCSPISGHKSVSWYQQVLGQGPQFIFQYYEKEERGRGNFPDRFSARQFPNYSSELNVNALLLGDSALYLCASSQNRGFAYEQYFGPGTRLTVT.

The chain links TRBV4-3 to TRBJ2-3, with 11 bases aligning to TRBD2. The CDR3 loop spans 18 amino acids. V lost 1 base to trimming and J lost 6 bases; unmatched junction nucleotides: 12. Looked up from germline, CDR1 is LGHNA and CDR2 is YSLEER. For the CDR3, the DNA is TGCGCCAGCAGCCAAGTTCTAGTAGCGGGGGGGCAGGGTGATACGCAGTATTTT. This translates into CASSQVLVAGGQGDTQYF.

The chain combines TRBV27 with TRBJ1-6, with 9 nucleotides matching TRBD1. From germline, CDR1 is MNHEY and CDR2 SMNVEV (reference sequence). This CDR3 region has 14 residues. J lost 9 bases, V lost 6 bases, and 6 bases had no gene match. In DNA, the CDR3 is TGTGCCAGCAGGGGGACAGGGAGGGGTTCACCCCTCCACTTT. As protein: CASRGTGRGSPLHF.

V and J are TRBV5-4 and TRBJ2-5; tentative D call: TRBD1 (6 bases). V was shortened by 4 bases and J by 4 bases, with 14 bases between the two germline ends. The germline V gene encodes CDR1 SGHNT and CDR2 YYREEE (reference sequence). The CDR3 has 14 amino acids. DNA of the CDR3: TGTGCCAGCAGCCCCCTTGGGGGCCGAGAGACCCAGTACTTC. Its protein is CASSPLGGRETQYF. Supplemented by reference TRBV5-4 and TRBJ2-5, the full variable domain reads ETGVTQSPTHLIKTRGQQVTLRCSSQSGHNTVSWYQQALGQGPQFIFQYYREEENGRGNFPPRFSGLQFPNYSSELNVNALELDDSALYLCASSPLGGRETQYFGPGTRLLVL.

The chain uses TRBV15 and TRBJ2-3; weak D call: TRBD2 (5 bases). The V end lost 8 bases, the J end lost 1 base, and 13 bases lay between the germline ends. Per germline, CDR1 LNHNV and CDR2 YYDKDF (reference sequence). This CDR3 spans 14 amino acids. Written as DNA, the CDR3 is TGTGCCACCTCGGCGGGCCCGGGCACAGATACGCAGTATTTT. It encodes CATSAGPGTDTQYF.

The gene calls are TRBV7-2 and TRBJ2-3; D unresolved. The CDR3 sequence is 13 residues long. From germline, CDR1 is SGHTA and CDR2 FQGNSA. Trimming stripped 5 bases from V and 4 bases from J, with 10 bases between. DNA for the CDR3: TGTGCCAGCAGCCCCACCGTAGCAGATACGCAGTATTTT. Its protein product is CASSPTVADTQYF.

This chain links TRBV5-1 with TRBJ2-2; tentative D call: TRBD2 (5 bases). In germline, CDR1 is SGHRS, CDR2 YFSETQ. This CDR3 region has 14 residues. V lost 4 bases and J lost 5, with 12 bases in between. The DNA for the CDR3 is TGCGCCAGCAGCCTCTCAAGGAGGACCGGGGAGCTGTTTTTT. This codes for CASSLSRRTGELFF.

This chain joins TRBV9 and TRBJ2-7, with TRBD1 identical over 7 bases. This CDR3 is built from 14 residues. The trim removed 4 bases at V and 0 bases at J, leaving 4 bases unmatched. Looked up from germline, CDR1 is SGDLS and CDR2 is YYNGEE. CDR3 loop: CASSLGQASYEQYF. As DNA, the CDR3 is TGTGCCAGCAGCCTTGGACAGGCCTCCTACGAGCAGTACTTC. Full variable domain (missing parts from reference TRBV9 and TRBJ2-7): DSGVTQTPKHLITATGQRVTLRCSPRSGDLSVYWYQQSLDQGLQFLIQYYNGEERAKGNILERFSAQQFPDLHSELNLSSLELGDSALYFCASSLGQASYEQYFGPGTRLTVT.

The chain is built from TRBV5-4 and TRBJ1-3, with D tentatively TRBD1 (5 bases). V was pared by 0 bases and J by 4 bases, with 8 bases between. The CDR3 sequence is 14 residues long. CDR1 and CDR2 from the germline V gene are SGHNT and YYREEE (reference sequence). CDR3 residues: CASSLVQDGNTIYF. The DNA for the CDR3 is TGTGCCAGCAGCTTGGTACAGGACGGAAACACCATATATTTT.

The V and J genes are TRBV28 and TRBJ1-2, with D perhaps TRBD1 (5 bases). Germline loops: CDR1 MDHEN, CDR2 SYDVKM. Trimming left V 10 bases short and J 6 bases short, with 24 bases between. There are 15 residues in the CDR3. CDR3 nucleotides: TGTGCCATCAAACCCCTCGCGGGACCCCTTCATGGCTACACCTTC. It codes for CAIKPLAGPLHGYTF.

The chain has TRBV28 and TRBJ2-1; no firm D call. The CDR3 loop spans 13 amino acids. Germline lookup yields CDR1 MDHEN and CDR2 SYDVKM. The V end lost 8 bases, the J end lost 6 bases, and 14 bases lay between the germline ends. CDR3 sequence: CASSPPVLNEQFF. The CDR3 nucleotides read TGTGCCAGCTCTCCGCCGGTGCTCAATGAGCAGTTCTTC.

This chain uses TRBV11-2 with TRBJ2-1, with 9 bases identical to TRBD2. This CDR3 has 16 amino acids. Germline lookup yields CDR1 SGHAT and CDR2 FQNNGV. V dropped 1 base and J dropped 6; count of bases not matched to a gene: 7. The chain's CDR3 is CASSLVVAAGGNEQFF. In nucleotides, the CDR3 is TGTGCCAGCAGCTTAGTGGTCGCAGCGGGGGGCAATGAGCAGTTCTTC.

V is TRBV15 and J is TRBJ1-1; 7 bases line up with TRBD1. The CDR3 has 15 amino acids. V gave up 3 bases and J gave up 4 bases; unmatched junction bases: 8. Germline V lookup: CDR1 LNHNV, CDR2 YYDKDF (reference sequence). The CDR3: CATSSPRTGSTEAFF. CDR3 sequence (DNA): TGTGCCACCAGCAGTCCTCGGACAGGTAGCACTGAAGCTTTCTTT.